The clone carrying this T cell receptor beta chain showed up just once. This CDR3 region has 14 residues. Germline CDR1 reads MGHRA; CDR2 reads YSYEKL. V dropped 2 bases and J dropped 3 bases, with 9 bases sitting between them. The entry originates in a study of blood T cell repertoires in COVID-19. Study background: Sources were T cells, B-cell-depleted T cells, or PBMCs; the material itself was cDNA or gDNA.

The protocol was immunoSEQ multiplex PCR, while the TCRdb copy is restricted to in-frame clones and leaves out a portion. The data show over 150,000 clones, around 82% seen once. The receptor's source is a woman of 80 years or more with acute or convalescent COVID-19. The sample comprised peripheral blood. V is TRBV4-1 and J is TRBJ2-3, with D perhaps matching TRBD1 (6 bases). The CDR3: CASSQQGSTDTQYF. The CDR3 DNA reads TGCGCCAGCAGCCAACAGGGGAGTACAGATACGCAGTATTTT.